This T cell receptor beta chain was recovered during a study of shared clonotypes between healthy human individuals. With respect to this clone: A much larger clone sits a single nucleotide away, making a read error possible. The sample holds other DNA sequences that translate to the same CDR3.

Profiled with immunoSEQ multiplex PCR; TCRdb holds only in-frame clones, not every one. There are millions of clones in the sample; about 94% occur only once, and about 1.1% lies in the top ten. V shed 4 bases and J 3 bases; nucleotides not matched to a gene: 0. Germline V lookup: CDR1 SEHNR, CDR2 FQNEAQ (reference sequence). There are 12 residues in the CDR3. The naive CD8 subset, CD45RO-negative cells positively selected for CCR7, excluded terminally differentiated effector memory CD45RA+ cells. Specimen: naive CD8+ T cells sorted from blood. The TCR originated in a man aged 18-30 years in good health. The rearrangement uses TRBV7-9 and TRBJ2-7, with 7 bases fitting TRBD2. The CDR3, as DNA: TGTGCCAGCAGCTGGGGGGGCTACGAGCAGTACTTC. This sequence encodes CASSWGGYEQYF.